This T cell receptor beta chain appears in the sequencing data of a study of blood T cell repertoires in COVID-19. As for the study in general: Samples representing acute and convalescent COVID-19 were sourced from the United States, Italy and Spain. T cells, B-cell-depleted T cells, or PBMCs provided the cDNA or gDNA that served as material.

Recovered status in Cohort 3 required two negative PCRs, clearance, or symptom resolution. The method was immunoSEQ multiplex PCR; TCRdb's version includes in-frame clones alone and lacks a portion of them. Among around 300,000 clones listed, 89% were seen once. This CDR3 contains 17 residues. Germline V gene data show CDR1 as SGHKS and CDR2 as YYEKEE (reference sequence). Unmatched junction bases numbered 9, after V lost 4 bases and J lost 5 bases. The rearrangement uses TRBV5-5 and TRBJ1-4, with TRBD1 identical over 12 bases. This receptor was identified in a woman in her forties who had recovered from COVID-19. Material for sequencing was PBMCs or T cells enriched from blood (not recorded which). CDR3: CASSHPGQGAPNEKLFF. CDR3 in DNA: TGTGCCAGCAGCCATCCGGGACAGGGGGCGCCGAATGAAAAACTGTTTTTT.